The 8 T cell receptor beta chains in this list originate from one sample, sequenced in a study of cytomegalovirus exposure and HLA in healthy donors. Generated by immunoSEQ multiplex PCR, the TCRdb table keeps only in-frame clones and is missing some. The sample has 98,000 or so clones, approximately 94% seen once. The specimen was PBMCs. Receptors originate from a woman under 30 in good health and CMV-seronegative.

The chain joins TRBV28 to TRBJ1-2; D not certain. Trimming stripped 7 bases from V and 2 bases from J, with 11 bases between. The CDR3 runs 13 residues. Germline lookup yields CDR1 MDHEN and CDR2 SYDVKM. The CDR3 coding sequence is TGTGCCAGCAATCTACCGACAAACTATGGCTACACCTTC. This encodes CASNLPTNYGYTF.

This chain links TRBV7-8 with TRBJ2-2, with TRBD1 identical over 12 bases. Germline values: CDR1 SGHVS, CDR2 FQNEAQ. The CDR3 contains 17 residues. V trimming: 5 bases; J trimming: 4 bases; junction bases outside the gene matches: 8. CDR3 nucleotides: TGTGCCAGCAGCACACCCCGGGACAGGGGGCCCACCGGGGAGCTGTTTTTT. Protein product: CASSTPRDRGPTGELFF.

The chain links TRBV19 to TRBJ2-3; TRBD2 is a possible D gene (6 bases). Trimming left V 5 bases short and J 2 bases short, with 17 bases between. This CDR3 has 16 residues. Germline assignment: CDR1 LNHDA and CDR2 SQIVND (reference sequence). CDR3 amino acids: CASSAYGGASTDTQYF. In DNA, the CDR3 is TGTGCCAGTAGTGCCTATGGAGGGGCTTCCACAGATACGCAGTATTTT. The whole variable domain, filled in from reference TRBV19 and TRBJ2-3, reads DGGITQSPKYLFRKEGQNVTLSCEQNLNHDAMYWYRQDPGQGLRLIYYSQIVNDFQKGDIAEGYSVSREKKESFPLTVTSAQKNPTAFYLCASSAYGGASTDTQYFGPGTRLTVL.

The chain combines TRBV5-1 with TRBJ2-2; 9 bases align to TRBD1. CDR1 is SGHRS and CDR2 is YFSETQ in the germline V gene. This CDR3 region has 15 residues. Losses at the gene ends were 4 bases for V and 3 bases for J; bases not matched to a gene: 4. CDR3 sequence: CASSVQGADTGELFF. The CDR3 region has the DNA TGCGCCAGCAGCGTACAGGGGGCGGACACCGGGGAGCTGTTTTTT.

This clone was observed a single time. This sequence joins TRBV15 and TRBJ1-3; D may be TRBD1 (6 bases). Germline V gives CDR1 LNHNV, CDR2 YYDKDF (reference sequence). The V gene lost 4 bases and the J gene lost 0 bases, with 13 bases spanning the gap. This CDR3 is 16 amino acids long. CDR3 sequence: CATSNWDTDSGNTIYF. CDR3 nucleotide sequence: TGTGCCACCAGCAATTGGGACACCGACTCTGGAAACACCATATATTTT.

J is TRBJ1-1 and V is TRBV28; TRBD1 might be the D (5 bases). Germline values: CDR1 MDHEN, CDR2 SYDVKM. CDR3 length: 13 residues. Trimming took off 6 bases at V and 4 bases at J, with 12 bases between the two ends. CDR3: CASSPPRGTEAFF. As DNA, the CDR3 is TGTGCCAGCAGCCCCCCTAGGGGCACTGAAGCTTTCTTT.

The chain recombines TRBV19 with TRBJ2-1; 9 nucleotides agree with TRBD1. The CDR3 has 14 amino acids. In germline, CDR1 is LNHDA, CDR2 SQIVND (reference sequence). Trimming at V came to 6 bases and at J to 1 base, leaving 1 base not matched to a gene. CDR3 sequence reads: CASRGQGSYNEQFF. In DNA, the CDR3 is TGTGCCAGTAGGGGACAGGGATCCTACAATGAGCAGTTCTTC.

This clone was counted only a few times. This chain joins TRBV6-4 and TRBJ2-2; D is ambiguous. Germline assignment: CDR1 MRHNA and CDR2 SNTAGT. This CDR3 comprises 15 residues. V was shortened by 0 bases and J by 7 bases, with 12 bases between the two germline ends. The CDR3 is CASSDSHRDSGELFF. CDR3 DNA sequence: TGTGCCAGCAGTGACTCACACAGAGATAGCGGGGAGCTGTTTTTT.